The subject of this entry is one T cell receptor (beta chain). This CDR3 has 14 residues. The ends lost 8 bases at V and 6 bases at J; junction bases unmatched: 10. Germline V gene lookup returns CDR1 KGHDR and CDR2 SFDVKD. One entry per CDR3 protein, called by TCRdb with MiXCR from the RT-PCR reads. This table holds hundreds of thousands of distinct CDR3 sequences, 13% to 15% found once. The rearrangement joins TRBV24-1 to TRBJ2-3, with 7 bases that match TRBD1. The sequenced sample consisted of memory CD4+ T cells from blood. The TCR was taken from a female donor in good health, serving as a healthy control. Written as DNA, the CDR3 is TGTGCCACCACTGAAGGGGGCCATGCGGATACGCAGTATTTT. Protein: CATTEGGHADTQYF.